This TCR beta chain was captured in a study of blood T cell repertoires in COVID-19. Whole-study context: Whether acute or convalescent, the COVID-19 samples came from the United States, Italy and Spain. The cDNA or gDNA used as material had been derived from T cells, B-cell-depleted T cells, or PBMCs.

This CDR3 spans 15 amino acids. From germline, CDR1 is SGHTA and CDR2 FQGTGA. V dropped 1 base and J dropped 8 bases, with 15 bases sitting between them. This clone was detected once. How the authors handled the data: It was from reference gene primer amplification that nucleated cell counts were estimated. Libraries were prepared by immunoSEQ multiplex PCR; TCRdb keeps only in-frame clonotypes and omits some of them. D and trimming were read from the DNA, whereas the V and J calls and clone size are those reported in that table. The table lists just over 650,000 clones, 70% to 90% of them singletons.

The V and J genes are TRBV7-3 and TRBJ2-1, with D tentatively TRBD2 (7 bases). This clonotype was sampled from a woman younger than 30 with acute or convalescent COVID-19. Sequenced: peripheral blood. The CDR3 DNA reads as TGTGCCAGCAGCTTAATGGACGGGGGGCGCTATGAGCAGTTCTTC. Translating it yields CASSLMDGGRYEQFF.